Each of the 9 T cell receptor beta chains below was sequenced from the same sample in a study of blood T cell repertoires in COVID-19. Clones were sequenced by immunoSEQ multiplex PCR, and TCRdb holds only the in-frame ones, with some missing. Among about 68,000 clones, roughly 87% were seen once, and the ten largest hold 6.6%. Specimen: peripheral blood. The receptor source for this set is a man aged 50 to 60 with active COVID-19.

The chain joins TRBV15 to TRBJ2-3, with 8 bases that match TRBD1. Losses at the gene ends were 0 bases for V and 7 bases for J; bases not matched to a gene: 6. This CDR3 region has 15 residues. From germline, CDR1 is LNHNV and CDR2 YYDKDF (reference sequence). DNA for the CDR3: TGTGCCACCAGCAGAGATGTAGCAGGGGGCTATACGCAGTATTTT. This gives the protein CATSRDVAGGYTQYF.

This chain links TRBV6-5 with TRBJ2-7; perhaps TRBD1 as D (6 bases). The CDR3 contains 13 residues. CDR1 MNHEY and CDR2 SVGAGI come from the germline V gene. V lost 5 bases and J 5 bases, leaving 13 bases between the germline ends. The CDR3 is CASSILGQNEQYF. CDR3 bases: TGTGCCAGCAGTATTCTCGGACAGAACGAGCAGTACTTC.

The chain employs TRBV3-1 (or the pseudogene TRBV3-2) and TRBJ1-6; TRBD1 is a possible D gene (5 bases). From germline, CDR1 is LGHDT and CDR2 YNNKEL (reference sequence). This CDR3 has 14 residues. Trimming removed 3 bases at V and 6 bases at J, with 9 bases between. The CDR3 DNA reads as TGTGCCAGCAGCCAGGGGGGGGGTAATTCACCCCTCCACTTT. As protein: CASSQGGGNSPLHF.

The rearrangement uses TRBV2 and TRBJ2-2; 10 nucleotides match TRBD2. Looked up from germline, CDR1 is SNHLY and CDR2 is FYNNEI. The J segment lost 2 bases and the V segment lost 4 bases, leaving 1 base of the junction unmatched. The CDR3 contains 15 residues. CDR3 residues: CASSGLAGNTGELFF. In DNA form, the CDR3 reads TGTGCCAGCAGTGGACTAGCGGGTAACACCGGGGAGCTGTTTTTT.

This clone occurred a few times. This sequence joins TRBV6-1 and TRBJ2-5; 14 nucleotides match TRBD2. Trimming took 2 bases from V and 1 from J; bases not matched to a gene: 3. The V gene's germline CDR1 is MNHNS and CDR2 SASEGT. This CDR3 has 17 amino acids. CDR3 sequence (DNA): TGTGCCAGCAGTGAACGACTAGCGGGGGGGCCCCAAGAGACCCAGTACTTC. It codes for CASSERLAGGPQETQYF.

This clone appeared a few times. The V and J genes are TRBV30 and TRBJ2-7, with 8 positions matching TRBD1. J was trimmed by 3 bases and V by 3 bases; bases with no gene match: 10. Germline loops: CDR1 GTSNPN, CDR2 SVGIG (reference sequence). The CDR3 is made up of 15 amino acids. The CDR3 DNA reads as TGTGCCTGGAGCGCTAGATGGGACAGGCACTACGAGCAGTACTTC. Residues: CAWSARWDRHYEQYF. Full variable domain (outside the CDR3, taken from reference TRBV30 and TRBJ2-7): SQTIHQWPATLVQPVGSPLSLECTVEGTSNPNLYWYRQAAGRGLQLLFYSVGIGQISSEVPQNLSASRPQDRQFILSSKKLLLSDSGFYLCAWSARWDRHYEQYFGPGTRLTVT.

The CDR3 DNA follows: TGTGCCTCCGGGACAGGCACCTACGAGCAGTACTTC. This sequence encodes CASGTGTYEQYF. The chain couples TRBV30 to TRBJ2-7; 8 bases match TRBD1. Trimming removed 7 bases from V and 2 bases from J; junction bases left unmatched: 4. The germline CDR1 and CDR2 sequences are GTSNPN and SVGIG (reference sequence). The CDR3 totals 12 residues.

The chain links TRBV24-1 to TRBJ2-5, with TRBD2 matching 11 bases. V lost 3 bases to trimming and J lost 3 bases; unmatched junction nucleotides: 5. The germline V gene encodes CDR1 KGHDR and CDR2 SFDVKD. This CDR3 is built from 16 residues. This CDR3 is CATSDMTSGIEETQYF. In DNA form, the CDR3 reads TGTGCCACCAGTGATATGACTAGCGGGATCGAAGAGACCCAGTACTTC.

This chain connects TRBV27 to TRBJ2-7, with a tentative D call TRBD1 (6 bases). Between the trimmed V and J ends, which lost 4 bases and 5 bases, there was a span of 12 bases. There are 13 residues in the CDR3. The germline gives CDR1 MNHEY, CDR2 SMNVEV (reference sequence). The CDR3: CASSSTGTHEQYF. Here the CDR3 DNA reads TGTGCCAGCAGTTCGACAGGAACCCACGAGCAGTACTTC.